This TCR beta chain was observed in a study of T cells in Graves' hyperthyroidism and ophthalmopathy. Note on this clonotype: Antigen: not known.

TCR beta CDR3 sequences were amplified from RNA transcripts. In the first-round RT-PCR of the TCR CDR3, the HTBI primer set was used. TCRdb analysed the multiplex PCR reads with MiXCR anew, one entry per CDR3 protein. This sample has roughly 500,000 distinct CDR3 sequences; less than 25% occur once, and the top ten carry about 53%. Whole-study results and caveats: Among thyroid clonotypes expanded above 0.001, most also appeared in blood.

This clonotype originated in a woman in her 70s with Graves' ophthalmopathy. Sequencing was carried out using blood.

In DNA, the CDR3 is TGTGCCAGCAGCCTCCTAACTAGCGGGAGGAATGAGCAGTTCTTC. This translates into CASSLLTSGRNEQFF. This chain connects TRBV3-1 to TRBJ2-1; 12 bases fit TRBD2. The CDR3 contains 15 residues. The ends lost 4 bases at V and 7 bases at J; junction bases unmatched: 5. From germline, CDR1 is LGHDT and CDR2 YNNKEL (reference sequence).